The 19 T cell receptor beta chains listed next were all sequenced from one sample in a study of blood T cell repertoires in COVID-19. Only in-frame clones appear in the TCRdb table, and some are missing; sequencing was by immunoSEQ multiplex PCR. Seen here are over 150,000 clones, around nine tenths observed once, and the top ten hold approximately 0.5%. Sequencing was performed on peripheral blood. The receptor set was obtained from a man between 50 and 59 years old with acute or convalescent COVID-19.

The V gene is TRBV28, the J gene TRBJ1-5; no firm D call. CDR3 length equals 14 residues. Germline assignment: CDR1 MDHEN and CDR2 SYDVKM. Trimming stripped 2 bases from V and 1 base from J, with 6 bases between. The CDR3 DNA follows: TGTGCCAGCAGTTTACGTTTGAGCAATCAGCCCCAGCATTTT. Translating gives CASSLRLSNQPQHF.

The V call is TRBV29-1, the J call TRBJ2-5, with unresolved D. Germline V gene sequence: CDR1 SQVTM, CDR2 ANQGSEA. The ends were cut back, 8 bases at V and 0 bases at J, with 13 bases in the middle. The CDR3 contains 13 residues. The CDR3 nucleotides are TGCAGCACCCTTCGAGTGTACCAAGAGACCCAGTACTTC. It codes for CSTLRVYQETQYF.

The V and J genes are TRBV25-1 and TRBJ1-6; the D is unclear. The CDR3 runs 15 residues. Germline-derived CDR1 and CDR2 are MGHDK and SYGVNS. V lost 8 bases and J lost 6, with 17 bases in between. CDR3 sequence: CASVLWAACNSPLHF. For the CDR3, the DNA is TGTGCCAGCGTTTTGTGGGCAGCATGTAATTCACCCCTCCACTTT.

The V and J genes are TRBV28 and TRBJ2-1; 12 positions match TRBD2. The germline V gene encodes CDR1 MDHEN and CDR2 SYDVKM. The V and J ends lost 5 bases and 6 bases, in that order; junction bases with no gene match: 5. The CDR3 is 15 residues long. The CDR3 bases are TGTGCCAGCAGTGGGGCTAGCGGGAGGGTCAATGAGCAGTTCTTC. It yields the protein CASSGASGRVNEQFF.

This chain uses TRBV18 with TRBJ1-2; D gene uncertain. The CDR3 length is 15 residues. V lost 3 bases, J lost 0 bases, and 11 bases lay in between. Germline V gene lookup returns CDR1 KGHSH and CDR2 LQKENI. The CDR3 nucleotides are TGTGCCAGCTCACCCGAGGCTGCGGCTAACTATGGCTACACCTTC. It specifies CASSPEAAANYGYTF. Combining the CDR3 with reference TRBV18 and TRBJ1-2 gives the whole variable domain NAGVMQNPRHLVRRRGQEARLRCSPMKGHSHVYWYRQLPEEGLKFMVYLQKENIIDESGMPKERFSAEFPKEGPSILRIQQVVRGDSAAYFCASSPEAAANYGYTFGSGTRLTVV.

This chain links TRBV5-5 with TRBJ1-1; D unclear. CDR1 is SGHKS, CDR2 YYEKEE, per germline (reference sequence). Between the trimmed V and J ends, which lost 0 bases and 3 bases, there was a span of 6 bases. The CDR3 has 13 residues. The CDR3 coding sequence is TGTGCCAGCAGCTTGGGCGCGGACACTGAAGCTTTCTTT. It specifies CASSLGADTEAFF.

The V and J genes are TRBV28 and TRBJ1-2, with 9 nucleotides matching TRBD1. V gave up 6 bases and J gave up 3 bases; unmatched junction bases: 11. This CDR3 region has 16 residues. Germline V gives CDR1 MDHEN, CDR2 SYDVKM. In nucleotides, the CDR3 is TGTGCCAGCAGACTAGACAGGGGGACGGTTTACTATGGCTACACCTTC. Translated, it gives CASRLDRGTVYYGYTF.

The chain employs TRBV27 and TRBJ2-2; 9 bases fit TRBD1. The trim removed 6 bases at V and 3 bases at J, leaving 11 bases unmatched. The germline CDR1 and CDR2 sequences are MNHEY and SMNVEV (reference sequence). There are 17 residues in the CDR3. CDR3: CASRPTGGSLHTGELFF. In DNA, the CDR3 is TGTGCCAGCAGACCGACAGGGGGAAGTCTACACACCGGGGAGCTGTTTTTT.

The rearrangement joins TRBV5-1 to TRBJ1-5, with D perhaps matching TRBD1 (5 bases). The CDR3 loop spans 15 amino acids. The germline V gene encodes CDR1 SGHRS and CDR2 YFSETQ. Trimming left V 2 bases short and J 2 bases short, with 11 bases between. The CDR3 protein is CASSLGASGNQPQHF. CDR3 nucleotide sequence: TGCGCCAGCAGCTTAGGGGCGAGTGGCAATCAGCCCCAGCATTTT.

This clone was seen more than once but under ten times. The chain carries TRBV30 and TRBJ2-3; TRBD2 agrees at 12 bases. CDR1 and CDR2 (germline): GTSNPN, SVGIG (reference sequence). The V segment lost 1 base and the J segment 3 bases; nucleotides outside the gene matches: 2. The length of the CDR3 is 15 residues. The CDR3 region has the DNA TGTGCCTGGAGTGGACTAGCGGGAGCGACAGATACGCAGTATTTT. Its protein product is CAWSGLAGATDTQYF. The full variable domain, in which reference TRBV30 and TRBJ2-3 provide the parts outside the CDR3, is SQTIHQWPATLVQPVGSPLSLECTVEGTSNPNLYWYRQAAGRGLQLLFYSVGIGQISSEVPQNLSASRPQDRQFILSSKKLLLSDSGFYLCAWSGLAGATDTQYFGPGTRLTVL.

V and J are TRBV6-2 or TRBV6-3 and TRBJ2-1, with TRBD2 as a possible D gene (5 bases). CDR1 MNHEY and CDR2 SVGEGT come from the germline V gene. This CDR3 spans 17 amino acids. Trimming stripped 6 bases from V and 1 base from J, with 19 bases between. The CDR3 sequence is CASSTSITSSSYNEQFF. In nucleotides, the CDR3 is TGTGCCAGCAGCACTTCTATTACTAGTTCTTCCTACAATGAGCAGTTCTTC.

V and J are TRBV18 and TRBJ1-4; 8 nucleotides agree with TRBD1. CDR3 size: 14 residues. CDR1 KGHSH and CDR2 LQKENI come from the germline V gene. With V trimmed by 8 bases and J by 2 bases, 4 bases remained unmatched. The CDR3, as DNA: TGTGCCAGCCAACGGACAGGGACTAATGAAAAACTGTTTTTT. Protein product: CASQRTGTNEKLFF.

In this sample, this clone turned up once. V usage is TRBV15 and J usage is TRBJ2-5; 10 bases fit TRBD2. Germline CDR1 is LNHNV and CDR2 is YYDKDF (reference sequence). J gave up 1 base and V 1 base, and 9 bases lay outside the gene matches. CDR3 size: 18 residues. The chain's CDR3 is CATSRVVNSGGPQETQYF. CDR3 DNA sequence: TGTGCCACCAGCAGAGTTGTGAATAGCGGGGGGCCCCAAGAGACCCAGTACTTC.

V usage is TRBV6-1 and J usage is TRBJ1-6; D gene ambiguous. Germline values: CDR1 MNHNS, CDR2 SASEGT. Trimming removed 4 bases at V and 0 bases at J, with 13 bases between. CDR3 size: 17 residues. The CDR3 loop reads CASSASTGGSYNSPLHF. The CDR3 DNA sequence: TGTGCCAGCAGTGCGTCAACCGGAGGCTCCTATAATTCACCCCTCCACTTT.

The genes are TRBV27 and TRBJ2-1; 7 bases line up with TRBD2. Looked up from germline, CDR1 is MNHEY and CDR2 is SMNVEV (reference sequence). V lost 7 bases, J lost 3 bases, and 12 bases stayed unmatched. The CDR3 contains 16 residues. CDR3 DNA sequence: TGTGCCAGCAAACCCGGAAGCGGGGCGAACTACAATGAGCAGTTCTTC. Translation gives CASKPGSGANYNEQFF.

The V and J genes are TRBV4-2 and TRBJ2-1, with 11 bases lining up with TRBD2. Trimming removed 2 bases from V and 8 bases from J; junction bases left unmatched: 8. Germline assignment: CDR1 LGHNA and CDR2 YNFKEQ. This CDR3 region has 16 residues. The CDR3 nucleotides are TGTGCCAGCAGCCAACCAATAGCGGGGGGGCGGCATGAGCAGTTCTTC. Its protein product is CASSQPIAGGRHEQFF.

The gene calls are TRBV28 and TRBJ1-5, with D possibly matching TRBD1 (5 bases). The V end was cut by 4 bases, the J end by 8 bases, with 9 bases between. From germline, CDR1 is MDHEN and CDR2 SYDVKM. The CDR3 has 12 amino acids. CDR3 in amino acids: CASSSTVKPQHF. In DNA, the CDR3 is TGTGCCAGCAGTTCGACAGTTAAGCCCCAGCATTTT. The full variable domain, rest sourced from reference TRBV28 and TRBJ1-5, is DVKVTQSSRYLVKRTGEKVFLECVQDMDHENMFWYRQDPGLGLRLIYFSYDVKMKEKGDIPEGYSVSREKKERFSLILESASTNQTSMYLCASSSTVKPQHFGDGTRLSIL.

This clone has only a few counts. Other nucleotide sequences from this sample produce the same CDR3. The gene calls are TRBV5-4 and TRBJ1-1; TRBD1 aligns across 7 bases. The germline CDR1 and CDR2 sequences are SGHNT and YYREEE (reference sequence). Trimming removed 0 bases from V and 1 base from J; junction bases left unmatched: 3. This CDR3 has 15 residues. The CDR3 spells CASSLGPGGNTEAFF. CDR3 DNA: TGTGCCAGCAGCTTGGGTCCAGGGGGGAACACTGAAGCTTTCTTT.

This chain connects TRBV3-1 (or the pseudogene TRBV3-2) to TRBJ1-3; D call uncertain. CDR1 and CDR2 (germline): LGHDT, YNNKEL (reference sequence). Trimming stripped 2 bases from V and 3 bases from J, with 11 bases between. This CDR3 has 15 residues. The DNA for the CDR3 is TGTGCCAGCAGCCAAAACGGTGAAGATGGAAACACCATATATTTT. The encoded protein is CASSQNGEDGNTIYF.